This entry is about one TCR beta chain. There is no known antigen for this receptor. No much larger clonotype is one base removed from it; base qualities were not supplied. Genomic DNA was isolated from the sorted cells so that the TCRbeta CDR3 region could be sequenced. TCRbeta CDR3 regions were sequenced using the immunoSEQ Assay. TCRdb limited this immuneACCESS table to in-frame rearrangements with V and J called. A share of clones is missing; checked studies link under half to unresolved V genes, and the rest is unexplained. The sample profile shows approximately 56,000 clones; about 87% of them were found once. The top ten clonotypes cover approximately 1.8% of the sample. The trial excluded patients who had a history of autoimmune disease or who were on systemic immunosuppression. Peripheral blood for TCR sequencing was drawn from every dose cohort at baseline, at cycle 4 day 1 and at cycle 7 day 1. The samples were taken from a phase I, first-in-human, multicenter, open-label dose-escalation trial of ivuxolimab. Adults with locally advanced or metastatic melanoma, renal cell carcinoma, hepatocellular carcinoma or head and neck squamous cell carcinoma were enrolled in the trial. Before TCR sequencing, CD4+ and CD8+ T cells were separately sorted from peripheral blood.

These data originate in a study of OX40 agonist ivuxolimab in advanced cancers. With respect to the entire study: Ivuxolimab was a fully human IgG2 agonistic monoclonal antibody targeting the costimulatory receptor OX40 (CD134). Intravenous ivuxolimab was administered to patients every 2 weeks at six dose levels: 0.01, 0.1, 0.3, 1.5, 3 and 10 mg/kg. Of the approximately 50 dose-escalation patients, hepatocellular carcinoma was present in roughly 19, melanoma in approximately 15, renal cell carcinoma in 9 and head and neck cancer in 9. The dose-escalation cohort was around 83% male with a mean age of about 60 years, ranging from about 20 to 85. Patients were allowed to have had prior anti-PD-1, anti-PD-L1 or anti-CTLA-4 therapy, and approximately 41% of the dose-escalation patients had previously received checkpoint inhibitors. Partial responses occurred in three dose-escalation patients, of whom one had hepatocellular carcinoma and two had cutaneous melanoma. Peripheral TCRbeta sequencing aimed to test whether ivuxolimab altered TCR sequence diversity and caused clonal T-cell expansion. The paper covers the monotherapy dose-escalation part of the phase I ivuxolimab trial, which included N ≈ 54 patients.

Results the study describes overall, beyond this receptor: At doses of 0.1 to 3.0 mg/kg, clonal expansion of both CD4+ and CD8+ T cells in blood was seen between baseline and week 6. The antigen specificity of the peripheral T cells that underwent clonal expansion was not determined. On average, CD8+ T cells showed more expanded clones than CD4+ T cells after ivuxolimab. In the 0.1-3.0 mg/kg groups, partial responders had among the lowest normalized peripheral clonal expansion, particularly in CD8+ T cells. Low levels of normalized T-cell clonal expansion were also seen in some patients who did not respond.

The junction carries 14 bases between V and J, which are trimmed by 2 bases and 13 bases respectively. From its cysteine to its phenylalanine, the CDR3 spans 13 amino acids. The kept DNA is CDR3 alone, 39 bases in frame from the first base. CDR1 and CDR2 (MNHEY, SVGAGI) derive from the germline V gene. The sequence joins TRBV6-5 to TRBJ2-2; the D segment may tentatively be TRBD1 or TRBD2, each giving 6 matched bases. This specimen was CD4+ or CD8+ T cells sorted from blood, taken in a trial of the OX40 agonist ivuxolimab. This clonotype was obtained from an adult with an advanced solid tumor such as melanoma, head and neck, liver or kidney cancer. CDR3 reads: CASSYGSGAGLFF. The nucleotide sequence is given as TGTGCCAGCAGTTACGGCTCGGGGGCTGGGCTGTTTTTT.